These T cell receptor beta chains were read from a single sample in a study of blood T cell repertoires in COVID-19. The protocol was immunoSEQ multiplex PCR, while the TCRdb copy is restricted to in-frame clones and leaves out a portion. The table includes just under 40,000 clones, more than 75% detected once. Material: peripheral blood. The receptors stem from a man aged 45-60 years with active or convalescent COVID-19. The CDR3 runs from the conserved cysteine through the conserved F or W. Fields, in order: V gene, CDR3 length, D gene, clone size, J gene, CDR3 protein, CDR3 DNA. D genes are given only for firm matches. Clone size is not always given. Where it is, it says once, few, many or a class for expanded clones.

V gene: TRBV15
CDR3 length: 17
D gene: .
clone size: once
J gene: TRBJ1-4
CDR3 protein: CATSRVKAGGGNEKLFF
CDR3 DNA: TGTGCCACCAGCAGAGTCAAGGCCGGAGGAGGTAATGAAAAACTGTTTTTT

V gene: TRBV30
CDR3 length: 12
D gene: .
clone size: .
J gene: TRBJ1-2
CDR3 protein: CAWSKADYGYTF
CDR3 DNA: TGTGCCTGGAGTAAGGCGGACTATGGCTACACCTTC

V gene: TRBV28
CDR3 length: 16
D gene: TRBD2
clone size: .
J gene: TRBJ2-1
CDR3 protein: CASSNHRSGPYNEQFF
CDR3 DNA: TGTGCCAGCAGCAACCACCGTAGCGGGCCTTACAATGAGCAGTTCTTC

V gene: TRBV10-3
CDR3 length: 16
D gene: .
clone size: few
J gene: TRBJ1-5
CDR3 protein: CAIRKHTRQANQPQHF
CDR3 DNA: TGTGCCATCAGGAAGCACACCCGACAGGCTAATCAGCCCCAGCATTTT

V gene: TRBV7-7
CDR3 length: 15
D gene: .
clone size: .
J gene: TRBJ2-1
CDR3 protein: CASSLAPAALNEQFF
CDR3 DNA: TGTGCCAGCAGCTTAGCTCCAGCGGCTCTTAATGAGCAGTTCTTC

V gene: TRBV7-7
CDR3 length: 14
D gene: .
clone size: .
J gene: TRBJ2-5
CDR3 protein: CASSYGQGGETQYF
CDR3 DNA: TGTGCTAGCAGCTATGGACAGGGAGGGGAGACCCAGTACTTC

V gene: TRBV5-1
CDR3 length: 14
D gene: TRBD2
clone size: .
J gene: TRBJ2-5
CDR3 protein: CASHSGAIQETQYF
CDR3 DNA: TGCGCCAGTCATAGCGGGGCCATCCAAGAGACCCAGTACTTC

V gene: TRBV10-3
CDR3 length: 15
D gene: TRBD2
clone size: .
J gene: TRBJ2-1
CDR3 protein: CAISDGRGTVNEQFF
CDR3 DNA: TGTGCCATCAGTGACGGGAGGGGGACTGTGAATGAGCAGTTCTTC

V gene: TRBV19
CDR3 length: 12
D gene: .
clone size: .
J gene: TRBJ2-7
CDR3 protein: CASSPGNYEQYF
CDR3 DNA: TGTGCCAGTAGTCCGGGAAACTACGAGCAGTACTTC

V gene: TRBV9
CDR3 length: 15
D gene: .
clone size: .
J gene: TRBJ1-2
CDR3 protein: CASSVDNSVNYGYTF
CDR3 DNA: TGTGCCAGCAGCGTAGACAACAGTGTCAACTATGGCTACACCTTC

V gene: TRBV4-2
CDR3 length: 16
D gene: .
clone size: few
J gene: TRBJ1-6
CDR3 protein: CASSQDRYSGNSPLHF
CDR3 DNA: TGTGCCAGCAGCCAAGATAGGTACAGTGGAAATTCACCCCTCCACTTT

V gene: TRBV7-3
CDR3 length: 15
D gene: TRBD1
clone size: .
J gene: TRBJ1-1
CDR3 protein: CASSLVEGARTEAFF
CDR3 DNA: TGTGCCAGCAGCTTAGTAGAGGGGGCGCGCACTGAAGCTTTCTTT

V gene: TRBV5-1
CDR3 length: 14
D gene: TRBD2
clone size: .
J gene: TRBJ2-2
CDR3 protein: CASTSSGRSGELFF
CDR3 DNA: TGCGCCAGTACTTCTAGCGGGAGGTCCGGGGAGCTGTTTTTT

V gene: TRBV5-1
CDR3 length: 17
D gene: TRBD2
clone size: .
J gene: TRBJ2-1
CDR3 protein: CASSLTSGISIGNEQFF
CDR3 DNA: TGCGCCAGCAGCTTGACTAGCGGGATTAGTATAGGTAATGAGCAGTTCTTC

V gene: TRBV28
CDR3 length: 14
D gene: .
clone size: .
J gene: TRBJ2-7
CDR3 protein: CASTEQSSSYEQYF
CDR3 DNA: TGTGCCAGCACGGAACAGTCAAGCTCCTACGAGCAGTACTTC

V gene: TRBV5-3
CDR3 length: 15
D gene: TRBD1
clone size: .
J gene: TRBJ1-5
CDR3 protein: CARSQDRAGLRPQHF
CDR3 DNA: TGTGCCAGAAGCCAGGACAGGGCCGGCCTACGACCCCAGCATTTT

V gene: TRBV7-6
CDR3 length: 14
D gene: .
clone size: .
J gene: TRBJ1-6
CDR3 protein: CASGYREGESPLHF
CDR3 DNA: TGTGCCAGCGGCTACAGGGAAGGGGAATCACCCCTCCACTTT

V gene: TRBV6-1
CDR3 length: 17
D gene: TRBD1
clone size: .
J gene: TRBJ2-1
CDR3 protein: CASSDYPGGATYNEQFF
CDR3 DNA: TGTGCCAGCAGTGATTACCCAGGGGGCGCGACCTACAATGAGCAGTTCTTC

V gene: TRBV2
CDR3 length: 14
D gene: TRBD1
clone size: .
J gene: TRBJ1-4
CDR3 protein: CASSSGGANEKLFF
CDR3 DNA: TGTGCCAGCAGTTCAGGGGGAGCTAATGAAAAACTGTTTTTT

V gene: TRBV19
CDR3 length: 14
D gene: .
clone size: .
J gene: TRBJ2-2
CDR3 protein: CASSLQGNTGELFF
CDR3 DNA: TGTGCCAGTAGTCTACAGGGGAACACCGGGGAGCTGTTTTTT

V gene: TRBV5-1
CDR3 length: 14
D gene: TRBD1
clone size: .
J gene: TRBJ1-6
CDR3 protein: CASRVGTGDSPLHF
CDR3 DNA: TGCGCCAGCAGGGTCGGGACAGGGGACTCACCCCTCCACTTT

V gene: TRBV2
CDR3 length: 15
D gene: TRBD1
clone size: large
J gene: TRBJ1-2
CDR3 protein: CASSEAVTGVDGYTF
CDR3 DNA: TGTGCCAGCAGTGAAGCGGTGACAGGGGTGGATGGCTACACCTTC

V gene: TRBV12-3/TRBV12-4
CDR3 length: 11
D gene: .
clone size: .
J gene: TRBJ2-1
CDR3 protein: CASSPGIEQFF
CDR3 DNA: TGTGCCAGCAGCCCAGGGATTGAGCAGTTCTTC

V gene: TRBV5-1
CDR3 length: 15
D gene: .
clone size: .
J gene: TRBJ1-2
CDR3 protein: CASSLSGVGNYGYTF
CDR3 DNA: TGCGCCAGCAGCTTATCAGGGGTAGGAAACTATGGCTACACCTTC

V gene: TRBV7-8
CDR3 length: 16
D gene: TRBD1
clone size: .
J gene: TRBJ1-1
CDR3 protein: CASSLDRGKLNTEAFF
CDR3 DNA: TGTGCCAGCAGCTTGGACAGGGGGAAGCTGAACACTGAAGCTTTCTTT

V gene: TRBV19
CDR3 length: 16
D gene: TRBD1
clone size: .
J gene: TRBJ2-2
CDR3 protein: CASNPRDRGLSGELFF
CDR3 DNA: TGTGCCAGTAATCCCCGGGACAGGGGGCTTTCCGGGGAGCTGTTTTTT

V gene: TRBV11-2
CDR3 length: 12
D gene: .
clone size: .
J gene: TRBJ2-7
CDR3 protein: CASSYTTSEQYF
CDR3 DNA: TGTGCCAGCAGCTACACAACAAGCGAGCAGTACTTC

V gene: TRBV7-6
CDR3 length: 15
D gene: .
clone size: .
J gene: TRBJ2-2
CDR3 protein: CASSLIDSNTGELFF
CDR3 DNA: TGTGCCAGCAGCTTAATCGACAGTAACACCGGGGAGCTGTTTTTT

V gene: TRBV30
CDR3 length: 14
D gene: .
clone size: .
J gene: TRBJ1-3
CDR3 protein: CAWSAGYSGNTIYF
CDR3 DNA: TGTGCCTGGAGCGCAGGGTACTCTGGAAACACCATATATTTT

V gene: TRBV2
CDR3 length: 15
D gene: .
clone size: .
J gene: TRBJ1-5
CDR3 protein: CASSERLDSNQPQHF
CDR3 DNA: TGTGCCAGCAGTGAACGGTTAGATAGCAATCAGCCCCAGCATTTT

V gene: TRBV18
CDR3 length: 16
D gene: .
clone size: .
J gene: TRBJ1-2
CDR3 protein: CASSPRGRDHVVGYTF
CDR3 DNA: TGTGCCAGCTCACCCCGCGGCAGGGATCATGTCGTTGGCTACACCTTC

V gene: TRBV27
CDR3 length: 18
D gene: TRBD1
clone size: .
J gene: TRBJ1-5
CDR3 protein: CASSPQTGGAGYSQPQHF
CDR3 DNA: TGTGCCAGCAGTCCACAGACAGGGGGCGCGGGGTATAGCCAGCCCCAGCATTTT

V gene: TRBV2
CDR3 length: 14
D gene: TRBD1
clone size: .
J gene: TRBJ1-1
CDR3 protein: CASTKDRGRFEAFF
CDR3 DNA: TGTGCCAGCACCAAGGACAGGGGAAGGTTTGAAGCTTTCTTT

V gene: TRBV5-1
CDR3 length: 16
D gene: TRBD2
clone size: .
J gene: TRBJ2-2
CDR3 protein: CASSLASGGNTGELFF
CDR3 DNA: TGCGCCAGCAGCTTGGCAAGCGGGGGGAACACCGGGGAGCTGTTTTTT

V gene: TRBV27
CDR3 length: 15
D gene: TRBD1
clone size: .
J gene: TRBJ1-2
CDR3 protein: CASSPSGTGNYGYTF
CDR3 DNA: TGTGCCAGCAGTCCGTCCGGGACAGGGAACTATGGCTACACCTTC

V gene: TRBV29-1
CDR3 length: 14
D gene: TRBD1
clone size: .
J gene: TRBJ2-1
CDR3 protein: CSAQPGQYNNEQFF
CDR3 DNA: TGCAGCGCACAACCGGGACAGTATAACAATGAGCAGTTCTTC

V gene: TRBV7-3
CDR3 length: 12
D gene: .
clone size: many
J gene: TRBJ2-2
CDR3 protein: CASSSRTGELFF
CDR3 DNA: TGTGCCAGCAGCTCTAGAACCGGGGAGCTGTTTTTT

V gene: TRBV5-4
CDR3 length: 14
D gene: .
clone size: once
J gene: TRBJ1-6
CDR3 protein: CASSPRTVNSPLHF
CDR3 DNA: TGTGCCAGCAGCCCTAGGACAGTTAATTCACCCCTCCACTTT

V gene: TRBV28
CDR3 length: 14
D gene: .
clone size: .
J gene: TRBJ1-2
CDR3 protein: CASSLSNTLNGYTF
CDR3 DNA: TGTGCCAGCAGTTTATCAAACACCCTTAACGGCTACACCTTC

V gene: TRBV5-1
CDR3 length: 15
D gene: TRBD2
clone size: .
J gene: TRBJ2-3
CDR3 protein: CASSLLTSGDYTQYF
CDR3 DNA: TGCGCCAGCAGCTTGCTGACTAGCGGAGATTATACGCAGTATTTT

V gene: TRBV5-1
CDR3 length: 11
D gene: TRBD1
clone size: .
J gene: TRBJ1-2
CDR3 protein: CASSNDRESLF
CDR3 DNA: TGCGCCAGCAGCAATGACAGGGAATCCCTCTTC

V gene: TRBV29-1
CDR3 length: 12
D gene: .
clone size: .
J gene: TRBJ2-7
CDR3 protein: CSVQVTSYEQYF
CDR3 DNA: TGCAGCGTACAGGTTACCTCCTACGAGCAGTACTTC

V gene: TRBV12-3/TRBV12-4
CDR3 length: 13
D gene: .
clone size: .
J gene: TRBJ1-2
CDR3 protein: CASTTGGAYGYTF
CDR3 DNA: TGTGCCAGCACCACCGGGGGGGCCTATGGCTACACCTTC

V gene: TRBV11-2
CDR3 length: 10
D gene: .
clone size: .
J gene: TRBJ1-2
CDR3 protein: CASWENGYTF
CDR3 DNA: TGTGCCAGCTGGGAGAACGGCTACACCTTC

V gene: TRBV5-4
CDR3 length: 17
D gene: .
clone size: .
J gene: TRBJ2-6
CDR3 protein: CASSLAVAPSGANVLTF
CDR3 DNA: TGTGCCAGCAGCTTAGCGGTAGCACCCTCTGGGGCCAACGTCCTGACTTTC

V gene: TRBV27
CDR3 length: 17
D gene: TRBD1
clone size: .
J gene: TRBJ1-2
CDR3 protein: CASRASGGTGGSYGYTF
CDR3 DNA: TGTGCCAGCAGAGCTAGTGGGGGGACAGGGGGTTCCTATGGCTACACCTTC

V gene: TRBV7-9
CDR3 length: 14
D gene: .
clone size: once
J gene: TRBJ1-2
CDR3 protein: CASSPRDNLYGYTF
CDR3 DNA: TGTGCCAGCAGCCCAAGGGACAACCTCTATGGCTACACCTTC

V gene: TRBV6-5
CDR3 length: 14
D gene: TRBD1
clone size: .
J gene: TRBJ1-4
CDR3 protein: CASSPGQGREKLFF
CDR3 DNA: TGTGCCAGCAGCCCCGGACAGGGACGGGAAAAACTGTTTTTT

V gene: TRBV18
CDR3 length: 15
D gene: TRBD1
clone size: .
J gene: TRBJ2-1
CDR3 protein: CASSREGQDYNEQFF
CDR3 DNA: TGTGCCAGCTCACGTGAGGGACAGGATTACAATGAGCAGTTCTTC

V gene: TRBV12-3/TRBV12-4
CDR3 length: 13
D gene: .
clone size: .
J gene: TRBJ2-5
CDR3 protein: CASSFTVLETQYF
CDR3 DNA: TGTGCCAGCAGTTTCACAGTTTTGGAGACCCAGTACTTC

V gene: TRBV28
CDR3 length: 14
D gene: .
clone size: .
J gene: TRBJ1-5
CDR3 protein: CASSLQDSNQPQHF
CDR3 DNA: TGTGCCAGCAGTTTACAGGATAGCAATCAGCCCCAGCATTTT